Below, 4 T cell receptor beta chains from the same sample are listed, as sequenced in a study of STAT5B mutations in CD4+ large granular lymphocyte leukemia. Clones were sequenced by immunoSEQ multiplex PCR, and TCRdb holds only the in-frame ones, with some missing. Of under 35,000 clones listed, roughly 78% are singletons. Sequenced material: CD4+ T cells from blood buffy coats. The receptors stem from a human donor in good health.

This rearrangement joins TRBV9 to TRBJ2-7; 7 bases match TRBD1. The CDR3 totals 14 residues. In germline, CDR1 is SGDLS, CDR2 YYNGEE. Trimming at V came to 2 bases and at J to 9 bases, leaving 11 bases not matched to a gene. CDR3 nucleotide sequence: TGTGCCAGCAGCGTTTCGGACAGGCAGGGCTTGCAGTACTTC. Translating it yields CASSVSDRQGLQYF.

This chain links TRBV4-2 with TRBJ2-1, with TRBD2 matching over 11 bases. V lost 0 bases, J lost 4 bases, and 5 bases stayed unmatched. The CDR3 is 17 residues long. Germline V CDR1 and CDR2: LGHNA, YNFKEQ. CDR3 protein: CASSQDRLAGGYNEQFF. CDR3 DNA: TGTGCCAGCAGCCAAGATCGTCTAGCGGGGGGATACAATGAGCAGTTCTTC.

This chain joins TRBV28 and TRBJ1-5; maybe TRBD1 (5 bases). V gave up 6 bases and J gave up 2 bases, with 11 bases separating them. This CDR3 is built from 14 residues. In germline, CDR1 is MDHEN, CDR2 SYDVKM. Here the CDR3 reads CASSGHNGNQPQHF. In DNA form, the CDR3 reads TGTGCCAGCAGCGGACATAACGGCAATCAGCCCCAGCATTTT.

The chain has TRBV27 and TRBJ2-1; 8 bases match TRBD1. Germline lookup yields CDR1 MNHEY and CDR2 SMNVEV (reference sequence). V trimming: 5 bases; J trimming: 3 bases; junction bases outside the gene matches: 6. The CDR3 has 15 amino acids. The CDR3 spells CASSDTGTGYNEQFF. The CDR3 bases are TGTGCCAGCAGTGATACCGGGACAGGCTACAATGAGCAGTTCTTC.